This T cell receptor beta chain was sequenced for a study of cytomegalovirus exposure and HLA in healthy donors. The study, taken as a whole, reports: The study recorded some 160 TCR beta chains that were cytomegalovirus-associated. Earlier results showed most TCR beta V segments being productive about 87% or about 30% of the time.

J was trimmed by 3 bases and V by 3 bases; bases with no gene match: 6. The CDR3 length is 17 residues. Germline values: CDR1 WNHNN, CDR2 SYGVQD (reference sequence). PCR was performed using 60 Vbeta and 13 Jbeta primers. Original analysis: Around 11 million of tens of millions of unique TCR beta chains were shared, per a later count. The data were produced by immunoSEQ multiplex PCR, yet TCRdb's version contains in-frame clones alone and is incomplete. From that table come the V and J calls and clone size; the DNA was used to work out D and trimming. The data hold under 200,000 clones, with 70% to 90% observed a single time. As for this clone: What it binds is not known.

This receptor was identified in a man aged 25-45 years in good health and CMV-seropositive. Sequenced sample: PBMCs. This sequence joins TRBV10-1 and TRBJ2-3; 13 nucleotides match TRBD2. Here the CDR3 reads CASSDPRLAGGTDTQYF. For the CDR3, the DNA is TGCGCCAGCAGTGACCCCCGACTAGCGGGAGGTACAGATACGCAGTATTTT.